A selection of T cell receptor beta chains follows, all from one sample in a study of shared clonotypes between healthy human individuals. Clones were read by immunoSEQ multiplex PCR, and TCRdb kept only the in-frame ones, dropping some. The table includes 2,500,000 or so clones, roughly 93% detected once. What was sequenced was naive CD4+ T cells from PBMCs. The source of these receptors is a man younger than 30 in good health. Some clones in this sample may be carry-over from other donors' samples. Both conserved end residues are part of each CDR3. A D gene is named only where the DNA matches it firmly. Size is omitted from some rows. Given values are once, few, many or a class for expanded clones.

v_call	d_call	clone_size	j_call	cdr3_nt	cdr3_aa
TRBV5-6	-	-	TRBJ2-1	TGTGCCAGCAGCCCGCCATTGAGGGGTGAGCAGTTCTTC	CASSPPLRGEQFF
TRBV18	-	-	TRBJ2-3	TGTGCCAGCTCACCACGGGGTTCTAGCACAGATACGCAGTATTTT	CASSPRGSSTDTQYF
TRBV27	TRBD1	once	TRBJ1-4	TGTGCCAGCAGACGGACAGGGGTGGGAGAAAAACTGTTTTTT	CASRRTGVGEKLFF
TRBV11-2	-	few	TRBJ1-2	TGTGCCAGCAGCTTAGAGAGCTATGGCTACACCTTC	CASSLESYGYTF
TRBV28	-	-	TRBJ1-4	TGTGCCAGCAGAGATCAGGGCGCAGGGTATGAAAAACTGTTTTTT	CASRDQGAGYEKLFF
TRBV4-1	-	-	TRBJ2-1	TGCGCCAGCAGCCAAGAGGGTCTAGCCGCTTACAATGAGCAGTTCTTC	CASSQEGLAAYNEQFF
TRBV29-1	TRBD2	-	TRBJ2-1	TGCAGCGTTGCCCCCGGGACTAGCGGCTCCTACAATGAGCAGTTCTTC	CSVAPGTSGSYNEQFF
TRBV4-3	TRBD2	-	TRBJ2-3	TGCGCCAGCAGCCAACTAGCGGGACCGGCAGATACGCAGTATTTT	CASSQLAGPADTQYF
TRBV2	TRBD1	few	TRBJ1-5	TGTGCCAGCAGCAGACAGGGAAGCAATCAGCCCCAGCATTTT	CASSRQGSNQPQHF
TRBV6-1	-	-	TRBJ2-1	TGTGCCAGCAGACCAGCGGACGCCTACAATGAGCAGTTCTTC	CASRPADAYNEQFF
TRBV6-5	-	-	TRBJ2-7	TGTGCCAGCACCAGATATCCCAGCGGCTACGAGCAGTACTTC	CASTRYPSGYEQYF
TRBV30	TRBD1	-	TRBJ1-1	TGTGCCTGGAGCCACACAGGGGCCACCCGGTTT	CAWSHTGATRF
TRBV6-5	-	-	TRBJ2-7	TGTGCCAGCAGTTACGTCCAAACCAGGGAGCAGTACTTC	CASSYVQTREQYF
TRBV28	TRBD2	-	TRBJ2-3	TGTGCCAGCAGTTTATCCCGGGGAGGGTTGGTTACGCAGTATTTT	CASSLSRGGLVTQYF
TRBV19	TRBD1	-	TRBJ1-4	TGTGCCAGTACCCCGGACAGGGTCGAGAGTGAAAAACTGTTTTTT	CASTPDRVESEKLFF
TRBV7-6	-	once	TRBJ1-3	TGTGCCAGCAGCTTACAGGGACCATTCTCTGGAAACACCATATATTTT	CASSLQGPFSGNTIYF
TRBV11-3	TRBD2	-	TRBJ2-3	TGTGCCAGCAGCTTTAGCGGGGACCGCGCAGATACGCAGTATTTT	CASSFSGDRADTQYF
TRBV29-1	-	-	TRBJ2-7	TGCAGCGCAGCAGAGGGACGCCCTTTTTACGAGCAGTACTTC	CSAAEGRPFYEQYF
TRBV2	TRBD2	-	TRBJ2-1	TGTGCCGGAGTGAAGGGCTTACAGGGACTAGGGAACAATGAGCAGTTCTTC	CAGVKGLQGLGNNEQFF
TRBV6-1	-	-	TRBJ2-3	TGTGCCAGCAGTGACCCTCGGTCCCGCCCAACAGATACGCAGTATTTT	CASSDPRSRPTDTQYF
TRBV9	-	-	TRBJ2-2	TGTGCCAGCAGCCCCGTTGCGGGGAACACCGGGGAGCTGTTTTTT	CASSPVAGNTGELFF
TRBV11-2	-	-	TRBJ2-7	TGTGCCAGCAGCTTCATACCCCTCGGCCTGTACGAGCAGTACTTC	CASSFIPLGLYEQYF
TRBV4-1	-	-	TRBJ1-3	TGCGCCAGCAGCCCTGGGGCCAGAGGAGGTGGTCGGGGAAACACCATATATTTT	CASSPGARGGGRGNTIYF
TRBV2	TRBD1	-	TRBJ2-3	TGTGCCAGCAGTGACCGGGGACAGTCTAGCACAGATACGCAGTATTTT	CASSDRGQSSTDTQYF
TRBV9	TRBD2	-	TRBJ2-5	TGTGCCAGCAGCGTAGGGCGGGAGGTACAAGAGACCCAGTACTTC	CASSVGREVQETQYF
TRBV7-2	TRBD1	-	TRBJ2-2	TGTGCCAGCAGCTTCACCGGGACAGGGGGCGCCGGGGAGCTGTTTTTT	CASSFTGTGGAGELFF
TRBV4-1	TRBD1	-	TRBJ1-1	TGCGCCAGCAGCCAAGAACCGACAGGGAGGGAAGGTGAAGCTTTCTTT	CASSQEPTGREGEAFF
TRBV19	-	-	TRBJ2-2	TGTGCCAGTAGTATTCAAAGGGTCACCGGGGAGCTGTTTTTT	CASSIQRVTGELFF
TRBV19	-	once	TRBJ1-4	TGTGCCAGTACCGATCCAGGCAGCCCAACTAATGAAAAACTGTTTTTT	CASTDPGSPTNEKLFF
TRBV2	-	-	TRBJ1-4	TGTGCCAGCATTAGTAGGGGGGCGTATGAAAAACTGTTTTTT	CASISRGAYEKLFF
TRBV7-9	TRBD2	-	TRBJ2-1	TGTGCCAGCAGTCGAGCCCCTAGCGGGAGGAATGAGCAGTTCTTC	CASSRAPSGRNEQFF
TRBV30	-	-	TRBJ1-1	TGTGCCTGGAGTGTTGTCAGATTGAACACTGAAGCTTTCTTT	CAWSVVRLNTEAFF
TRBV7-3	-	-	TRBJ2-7	TGTGCCAGCAGCGAAATCGGGGGCAGGGAAGCCCACGAGCAGTACTTC	CASSEIGGREAHEQYF
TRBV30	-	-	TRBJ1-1	TGTGCCTGGAGTGTTGGACAGTTTGGTACTGAAGCTTTCTTT	CAWSVGQFGTEAFF
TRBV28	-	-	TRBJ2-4	TGTGCCAGCAGTTTTTGGCAAAACATTCAGTACTTC	CASSFWQNIQYF
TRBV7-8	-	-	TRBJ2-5	TGTGCCAGCAGCTGGGGGATGGGGTATCAAGAGACCCAGTACTTC	CASSWGMGYQETQYF
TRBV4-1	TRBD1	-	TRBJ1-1	TGCGCCAGCAGCCAGGAAATAGACAGGGGGAACACTGAAGCTTTCTTT	CASSQEIDRGNTEAFF
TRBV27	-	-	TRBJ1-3	TGTGCCAGCAGATTACAGGGCACTGGAAACACCATATATTTT	CASRLQGTGNTIYF
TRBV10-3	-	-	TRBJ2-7	TGTGCCATCAGAAATACCCGGGACGACGAGCAGTACTTC	CAIRNTRDDEQYF
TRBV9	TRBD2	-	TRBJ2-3	TGTGCCAGCAGCGTCACTAGCGGTGGGAGCATCGCAGATACGCAGTATTTT	CASSVTSGGSIADTQYF
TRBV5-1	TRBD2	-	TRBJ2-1	TGCGCCAGCAGGGGACTAGCGGTATGGGATGAGCAGTTCTTC	CASRGLAVWDEQFF
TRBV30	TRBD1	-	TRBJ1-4	TGTGCCTGGAGTTTAGGGGGCGCAGCTAATGAAAAACTGTTTTTT	CAWSLGGAANEKLFF
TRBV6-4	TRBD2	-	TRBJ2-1	TGTGCCAGCAGCCCCACTAGCGGGAGAATTCCCGATGAGCAGTTCTTC	CASSPTSGRIPDEQFF
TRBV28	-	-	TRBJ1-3	TGTGCCAGCACTACGACCATTGGAAACACCATATATTTT	CASTTTIGNTIYF
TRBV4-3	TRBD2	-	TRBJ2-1	TGCGCCAGCAGCCCACTAGCGGGCCTATCCTACAATGAGCAGTTCTTC	CASSPLAGLSYNEQFF
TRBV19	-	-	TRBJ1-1	TGTGCCAGTAGTATAGTGGACAGACCCGAGCCGCCTTTCTTT	CASSIVDRPEPPFF
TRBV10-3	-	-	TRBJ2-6	TGTGCCAACAAGGACATCGGGGCCAACGTCCTGACTTTC	CANKDIGANVLTF
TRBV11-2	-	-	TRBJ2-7	TGTGCCAGCAGCTTAGAATCCCAAAACTCCTACGAGCAGTACTTC	CASSLESQNSYEQYF
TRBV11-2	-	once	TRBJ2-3	TGTGCCAGCAGCTTAGGCGGGGTGGGAGATACGCAGTATTTT	CASSLGGVGDTQYF
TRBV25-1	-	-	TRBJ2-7	TGTGCCAGCAGTCCCCGGGCAGACGAGCAGTACTTC	CASSPRADEQYF
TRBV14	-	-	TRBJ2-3	TGTGCCAGCAGCCCGTTGGGCTGGCGGAGCACAGATACGCAGTATTTT	CASSPLGWRSTDTQYF
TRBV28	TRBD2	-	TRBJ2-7	TGTGCCAGCAGTCCTAGCGGATGGACGAGGTACGAGCAGTACTTC	CASSPSGWTRYEQYF
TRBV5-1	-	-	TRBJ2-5	TGCGCCAGCAGGCCCGACAGTGTAGAGACCCAGTACTTC	CASRPDSVETQYF
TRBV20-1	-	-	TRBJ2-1	TGCAGTGCCATCGGGCAGTTCTTC	CSAIGQFF
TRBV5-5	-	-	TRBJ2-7	TGTGCCAGCAGCTTGTTGAGCGGCCATACCTACGAGCAGTACTTC	CASSLLSGHTYEQYF
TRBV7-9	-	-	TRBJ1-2	TGTGCCAGCAGCTTAGAAGTGGAGTATGGCTACACCTTC	CASSLEVEYGYTF
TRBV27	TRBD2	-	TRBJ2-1	TGTGCCAGCAGTTTATTTGTAGGGACTAGCGGACACAATGAGCAGTTCTTC	CASSLFVGTSGHNEQFF
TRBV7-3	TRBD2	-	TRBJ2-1	TGTGCCAGCAACCTGGGGACTAGCGGGAGTAGAAATGAGCAGTTCTTC	CASNLGTSGSRNEQFF
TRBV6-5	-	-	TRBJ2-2	TGTGCCAGCAGAACGGGACAAAACGTTTTTGGAGAGCTGTTTTTT	CASRTGQNVFGELFF
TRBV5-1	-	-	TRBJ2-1	TGCGCCAGCAGCTTGGGTTCGGCGGCCTACAATGAGCAGTTCTTC	CASSLGSAAYNEQFF